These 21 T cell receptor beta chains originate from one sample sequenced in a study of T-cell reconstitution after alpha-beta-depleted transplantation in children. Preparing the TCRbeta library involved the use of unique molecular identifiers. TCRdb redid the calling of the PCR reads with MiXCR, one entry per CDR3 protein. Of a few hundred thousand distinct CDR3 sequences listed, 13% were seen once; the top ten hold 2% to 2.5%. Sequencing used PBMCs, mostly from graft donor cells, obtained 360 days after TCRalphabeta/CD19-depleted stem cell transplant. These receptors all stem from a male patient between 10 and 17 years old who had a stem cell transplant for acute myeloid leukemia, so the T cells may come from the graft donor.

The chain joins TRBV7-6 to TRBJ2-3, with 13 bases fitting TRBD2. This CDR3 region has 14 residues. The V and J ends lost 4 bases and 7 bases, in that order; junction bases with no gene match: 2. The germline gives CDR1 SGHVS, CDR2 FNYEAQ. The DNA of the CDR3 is TGTGCCAGCAGCTCACTAGCGGGAGGGAATACGCAGTATTTT. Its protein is CASSSLAGGNTQYF.

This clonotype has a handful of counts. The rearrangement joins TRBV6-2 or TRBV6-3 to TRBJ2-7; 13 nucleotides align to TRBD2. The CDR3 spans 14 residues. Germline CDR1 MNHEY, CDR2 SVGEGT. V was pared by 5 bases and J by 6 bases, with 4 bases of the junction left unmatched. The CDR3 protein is CASSGLAGVIEQYF. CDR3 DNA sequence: TGTGCCAGCAGTGGACTAGCGGGAGTTATCGAGCAGTACTTC.

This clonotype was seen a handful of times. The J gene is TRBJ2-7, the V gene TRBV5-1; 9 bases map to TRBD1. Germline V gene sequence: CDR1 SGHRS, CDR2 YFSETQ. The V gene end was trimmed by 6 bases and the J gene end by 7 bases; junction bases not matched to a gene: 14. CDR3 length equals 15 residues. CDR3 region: CASTNSGTGTVEQYF. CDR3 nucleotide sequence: TGCGCCAGCACAAACTCCGGGACAGGGACGGTGGAGCAGTACTTC.

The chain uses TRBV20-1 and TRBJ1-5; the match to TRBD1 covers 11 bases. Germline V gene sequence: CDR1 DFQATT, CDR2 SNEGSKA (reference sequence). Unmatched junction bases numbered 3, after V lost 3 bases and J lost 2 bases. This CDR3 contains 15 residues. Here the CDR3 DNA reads TGCAGTGCTAGCTGGACAGGGGGCGGCAATCAGCCCCAGCATTTT. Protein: CSASWTGGGNQPQHF.

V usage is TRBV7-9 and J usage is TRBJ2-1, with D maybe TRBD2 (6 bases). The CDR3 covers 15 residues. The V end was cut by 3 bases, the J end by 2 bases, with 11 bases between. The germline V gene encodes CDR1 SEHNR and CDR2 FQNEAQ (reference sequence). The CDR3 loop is CASSLGLGAYNEQFF. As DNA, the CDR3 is TGTGCCAGCAGCTTGGGACTGGGTGCCTACAATGAGCAGTTCTTC.

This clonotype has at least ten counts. CDR3 sequence: CASSLVLAGVETQYF. The CDR3 coding sequence is TGCGCCAGCAGCTTGGTCCTAGCGGGAGTGGAGACCCAGTACTTC. The rearrangement joins TRBV5-1 to TRBJ2-5; TRBD2 aligns across 10 bases. CDR1 and CDR2 (germline): SGHRS, YFSETQ. The CDR3 consists of 15 residues. Trimming took 0 bases from V and 5 from J; bases not matched to a gene: 4.

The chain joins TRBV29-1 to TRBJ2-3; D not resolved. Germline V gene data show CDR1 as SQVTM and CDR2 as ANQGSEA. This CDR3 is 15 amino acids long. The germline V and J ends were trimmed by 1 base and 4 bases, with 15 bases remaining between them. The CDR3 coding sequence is TGCAGCGTTGAAGTCGGGTCTCGCACAGCAGATACGCAGTATTTT. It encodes CSVEVGSRTADTQYF.

CDR3 nucleotides: TGTGCCAGCAGCTTATGGGGGCGCACAGATACGCAGTATTTT. This codes for CASSLWGRTDTQYF. The chain has TRBV11-1 and TRBJ2-3; D is perhaps TRBD1 (6 bases). This CDR3 region has 14 residues. V lost 2 bases, J lost 1 base, and 7 bases lay in between. CDR1 is SGHAT, CDR2 FQDESV, per germline (reference sequence).

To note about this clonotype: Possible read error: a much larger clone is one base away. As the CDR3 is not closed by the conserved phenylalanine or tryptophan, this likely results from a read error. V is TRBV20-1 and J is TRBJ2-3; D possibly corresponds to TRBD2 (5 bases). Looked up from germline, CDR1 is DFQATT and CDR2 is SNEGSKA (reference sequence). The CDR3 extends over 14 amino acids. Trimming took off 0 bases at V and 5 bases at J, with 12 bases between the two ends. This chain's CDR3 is CSARDEGVGDTQYC. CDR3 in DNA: TGCAGTGCTAGAGATGAGGGAGTTGGAGATACGCAGTATTGT.

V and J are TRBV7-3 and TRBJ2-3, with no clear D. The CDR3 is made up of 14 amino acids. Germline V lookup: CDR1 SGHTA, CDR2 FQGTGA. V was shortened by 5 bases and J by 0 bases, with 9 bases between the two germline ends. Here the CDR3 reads CASSPRSSTDTQYF. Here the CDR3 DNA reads TGTGCCAGCAGCCCAAGGTCCAGCACAGATACGCAGTATTTT. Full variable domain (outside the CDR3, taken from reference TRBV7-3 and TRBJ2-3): GAGVSQTPSNKVTEKGKYVELRCDPISGHTALYWYRQSLGQGPEFLIYFQGTGAADDSGLPNDRFFAVRPEGSVSTLKIQRTERGDSAVYLCASSPRSSTDTQYFGPGTRLTVL.

In DNA form, the CDR3 reads TGTGCCAGCACCACGATCAGCTCCTATAATTCACCCCTCCACTTT. It translates to CASTTISSYNSPLHF. This sequence joins TRBV28 and TRBJ1-6; D not certain. Germline CDR1 is MDHEN and CDR2 is SYDVKM. V was cut by 7 bases and J by 0 bases, with 10 bases left in between. This CDR3 spans 15 amino acids.

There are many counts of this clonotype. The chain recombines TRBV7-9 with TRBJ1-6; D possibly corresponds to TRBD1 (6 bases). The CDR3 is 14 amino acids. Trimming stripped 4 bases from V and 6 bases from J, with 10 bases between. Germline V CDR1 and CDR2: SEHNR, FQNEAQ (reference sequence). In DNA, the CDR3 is TGTGCCAGCAGCTCGAGGGGGAGTAATTCACCCCTCCACTTT. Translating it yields CASSSRGSNSPLHF.

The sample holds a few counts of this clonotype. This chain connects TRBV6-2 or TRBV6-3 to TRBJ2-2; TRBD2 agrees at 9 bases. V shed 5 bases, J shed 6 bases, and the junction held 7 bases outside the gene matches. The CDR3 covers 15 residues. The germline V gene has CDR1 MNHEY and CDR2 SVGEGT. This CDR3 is CASSRGGVLPGELFF. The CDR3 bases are TGTGCCAGCAGTCGCGGGGGGGTCCTCCCCGGGGAGCTGTTTTTT.

The CDR3 protein is CSVGTSGIPHNEQFF. Written as DNA, the CDR3 is TGCAGCGTCGGGACTAGCGGGATCCCCCACAATGAGCAGTTCTTC. This chain connects TRBV29-1 to TRBJ2-1; TRBD2 matches 13 bases. The CDR3 contains 15 residues. V lost 6 bases and J lost 5; bases outside the gene matches: 7. The germline V gene has CDR1 SQVTM and CDR2 ANQGSEA.

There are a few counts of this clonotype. The CDR3 region is CATSEGLAGGELFF. In DNA, the CDR3 is TGTGCCACCAGTGAGGGACTAGCCGGCGGGGAGCTGTTTTTT. This chain connects TRBV24-1 to TRBJ2-2; 9 bases align to TRBD2. After removal of 4 bases from V and 7 bases from J, the junction contained 3 bases not matched to a gene. The CDR3 runs 14 residues. From germline, CDR1 is KGHDR and CDR2 SFDVKD.

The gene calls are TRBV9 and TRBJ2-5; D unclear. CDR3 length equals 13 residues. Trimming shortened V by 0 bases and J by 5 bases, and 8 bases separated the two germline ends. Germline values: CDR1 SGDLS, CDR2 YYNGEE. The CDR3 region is CASSVDNGETQYF. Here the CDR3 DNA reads TGTGCCAGCAGCGTAGACAACGGTGAGACCCAGTACTTC.

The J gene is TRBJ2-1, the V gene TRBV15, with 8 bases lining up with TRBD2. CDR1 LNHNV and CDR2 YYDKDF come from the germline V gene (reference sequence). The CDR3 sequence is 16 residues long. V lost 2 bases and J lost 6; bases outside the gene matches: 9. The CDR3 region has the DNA TGTGCCACCAGCAGACCAACTAGCGGCCAGCTCAATGAGCAGTTCTTC. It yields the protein CATSRPTSGQLNEQFF.

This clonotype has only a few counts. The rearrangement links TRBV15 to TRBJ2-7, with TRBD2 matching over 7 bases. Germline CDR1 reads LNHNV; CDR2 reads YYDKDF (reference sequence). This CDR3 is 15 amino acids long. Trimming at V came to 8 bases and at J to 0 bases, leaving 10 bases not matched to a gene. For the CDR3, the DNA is TGTGCCACCCTCGTCAGGAGGGAGGGCTCCTACGAGCAGTACTTC. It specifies CATLVRREGSYEQYF.

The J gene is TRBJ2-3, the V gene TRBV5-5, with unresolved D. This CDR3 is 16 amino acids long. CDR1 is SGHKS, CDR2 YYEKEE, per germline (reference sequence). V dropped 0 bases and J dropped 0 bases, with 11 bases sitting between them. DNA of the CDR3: TGTGCCAGCAGCTTGGAGGTCTATTCTAGCACAGATACGCAGTATTTT. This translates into CASSLEVYSSTDTQYF.

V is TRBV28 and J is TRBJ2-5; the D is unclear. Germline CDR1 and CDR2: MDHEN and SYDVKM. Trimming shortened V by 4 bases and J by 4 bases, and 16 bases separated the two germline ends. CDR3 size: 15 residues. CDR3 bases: TGTGCCAGCAGTTCAGCCCTAAACCGTGGAGAGACCCAGTACTTC. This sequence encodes CASSSALNRGETQYF.

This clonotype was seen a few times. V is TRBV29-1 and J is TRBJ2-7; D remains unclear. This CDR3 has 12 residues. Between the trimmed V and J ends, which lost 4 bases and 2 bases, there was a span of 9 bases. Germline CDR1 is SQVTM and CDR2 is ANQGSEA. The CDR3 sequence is CSVVSLTYEQYF. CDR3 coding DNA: TGCAGCGTTGTGTCACTTACCTACGAGCAGTACTTC.